The sample holds a few counts of the clone carrying this T cell receptor (beta chain). Its cognate antigen is unknown. The data were obtained in a study of human T cells and chemical hapten exposure. Study-level information: All patients underwent weekly scalp dosing with diphenylcyclopropenone for the full approximately 25-week study. Study-level results: Among TCRs, those above 1 in 1000 frequency were unaffected by DPC sensitization. Healthy people's immune response may differ from that of the donors, who had alopecia.

TCRdb ran MiXCR on the RACE reads and lists one entry per CDR3 protein. Of about 61,000 distinct CDR3 sequences listed, around 7% were seen once; the top ten hold under 2%. Specified time point: pre-sensitization, week 0. Specified treatment: therapeutic diphenylcyclopropenone sensitization with weekly scalp DPC. V gave up 5 bases and J gave up 4 bases; unmatched junction bases: 6. The CDR3 covers 17 residues. Germline CDR1 MNHEY, CDR2 SVGAGI. Sequencing used whole blood, obtained in connection with sensitization to the hapten diphenylcyclopropenone (DPC). The rearrangement uses TRBV6-5 and TRBJ2-2, with 14 positions matching TRBD2. The receptor was isolated from a woman aged 25 to 39 with alopecia areata. Some clones in this sample may be carry-over from other donors' samples. CDR3 DNA sequence: TGTGCCAGCAGTCGACTAGCGGGGGGGCCTATCACCGGGGAGCTGTTTTTT. The encoded protein is CASSRLAGGPITGELFF.